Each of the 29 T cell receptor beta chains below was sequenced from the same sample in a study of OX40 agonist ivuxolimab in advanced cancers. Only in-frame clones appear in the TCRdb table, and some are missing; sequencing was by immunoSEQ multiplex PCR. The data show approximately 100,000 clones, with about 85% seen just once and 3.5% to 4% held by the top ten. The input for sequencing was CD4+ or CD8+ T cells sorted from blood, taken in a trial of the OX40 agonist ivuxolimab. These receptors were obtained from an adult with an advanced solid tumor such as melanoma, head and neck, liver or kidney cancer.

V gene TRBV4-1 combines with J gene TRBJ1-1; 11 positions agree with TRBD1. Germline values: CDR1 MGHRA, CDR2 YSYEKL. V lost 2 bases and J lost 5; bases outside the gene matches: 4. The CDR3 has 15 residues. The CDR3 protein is CASSQPGQGVTEAFF. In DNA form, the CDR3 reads TGCGCCAGCAGCCAACCGGGACAGGGGGTTACTGAAGCTTTCTTT.

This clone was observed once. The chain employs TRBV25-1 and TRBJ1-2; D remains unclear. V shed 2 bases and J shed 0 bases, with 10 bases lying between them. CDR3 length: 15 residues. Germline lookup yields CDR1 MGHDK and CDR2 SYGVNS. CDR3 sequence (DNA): TGTGCCAGCAGTGAAGCGGGAGGGACTAACTATGGCTACACCTTC. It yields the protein CASSEAGGTNYGYTF.

The CDR3 DNA reads TGCGCCAGCAGCCAAGGGGCATTCCTGGGTGGTCAGCCCCAGCATTTT. Its protein is CASSQGAFLGGQPQHF. The rearrangement links TRBV4-1 to TRBJ1-5; no clear D. V was clipped by 1 base and J by 6 bases, with 16 bases between them. This CDR3 is built from 16 residues. The germline CDR1 and CDR2 sequences are MGHRA and YSYEKL.

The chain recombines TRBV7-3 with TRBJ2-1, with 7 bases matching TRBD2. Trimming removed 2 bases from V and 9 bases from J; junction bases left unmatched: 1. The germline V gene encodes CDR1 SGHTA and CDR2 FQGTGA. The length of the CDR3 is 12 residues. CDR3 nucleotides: TGTGCCAGCAGCTTATCTAGCGGTGAGCAGTTCTTC. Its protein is CASSLSSGEQFF.

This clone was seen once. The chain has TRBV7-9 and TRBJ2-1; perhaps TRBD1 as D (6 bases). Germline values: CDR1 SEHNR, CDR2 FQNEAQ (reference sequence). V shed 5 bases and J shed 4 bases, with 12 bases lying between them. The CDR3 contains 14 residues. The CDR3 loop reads CASSQQGPYNEQFF. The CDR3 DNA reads TGTGCCAGCAGCCAACAGGGACCTTACAATGAGCAGTTCTTC.

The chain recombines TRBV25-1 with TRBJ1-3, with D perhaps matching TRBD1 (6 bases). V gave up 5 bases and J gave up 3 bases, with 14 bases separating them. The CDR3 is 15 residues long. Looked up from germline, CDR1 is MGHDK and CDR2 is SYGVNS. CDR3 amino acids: CASSLRGLGGNTIYF. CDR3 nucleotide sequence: TGTGCCAGCAGTCTGCGGGGGCTGGGTGGAAACACCATATATTTT.

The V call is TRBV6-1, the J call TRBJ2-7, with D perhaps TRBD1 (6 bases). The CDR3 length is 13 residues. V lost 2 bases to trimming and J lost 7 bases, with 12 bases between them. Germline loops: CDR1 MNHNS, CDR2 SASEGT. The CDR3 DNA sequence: TGTGCCAGCAGTGAATCACAGGGTGAGGAGCAGTACTTC. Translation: CASSESQGEEQYF.

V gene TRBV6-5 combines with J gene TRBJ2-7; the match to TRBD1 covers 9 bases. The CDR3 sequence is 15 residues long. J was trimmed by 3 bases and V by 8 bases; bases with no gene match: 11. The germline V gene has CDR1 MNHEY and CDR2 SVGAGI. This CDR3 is CASGRVGTGRYEQYF. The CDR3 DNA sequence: TGTGCCAGCGGCCGGGTCGGGACAGGGCGCTACGAGCAGTACTTC.

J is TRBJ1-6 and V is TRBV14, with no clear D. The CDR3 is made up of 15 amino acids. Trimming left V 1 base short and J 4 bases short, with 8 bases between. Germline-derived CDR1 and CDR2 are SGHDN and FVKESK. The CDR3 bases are TGTGCCAGCAGCCAAGTTAGCGGATATAATTCACCCCTCCACTTT. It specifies CASSQVSGYNSPLHF.

The DNA for the CDR3 is TGTGCCAGCAGCGTAGCTGTACAGGGTTTAGAGACCCAGTACTTC. Amino acids: CASSVAVQGLETQYF. The rearrangement links TRBV9 to TRBJ2-5; D possibly corresponds to TRBD1 (6 bases). The germline CDR1 and CDR2 sequences are SGDLS and YYNGEE. This CDR3 spans 15 amino acids. The V and J ends lost 0 bases and 4 bases respectively, with 13 bases between them.

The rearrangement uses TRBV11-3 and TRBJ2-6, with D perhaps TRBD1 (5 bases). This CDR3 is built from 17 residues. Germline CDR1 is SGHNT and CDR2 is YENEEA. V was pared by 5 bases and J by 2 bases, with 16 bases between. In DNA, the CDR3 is TGTGCCAGCAGCGGAGTGTTTGGGGCTCCTGGGGCCAACGTCCTGACTTTC. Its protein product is CASSGVFGAPGANVLTF.

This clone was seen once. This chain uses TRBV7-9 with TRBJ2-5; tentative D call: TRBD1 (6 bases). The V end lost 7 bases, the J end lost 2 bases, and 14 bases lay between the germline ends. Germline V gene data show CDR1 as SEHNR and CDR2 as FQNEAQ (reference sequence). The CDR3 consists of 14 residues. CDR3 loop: CASNPDSLQETQYF. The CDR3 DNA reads TGTGCCAGCAACCCGGACAGCTTGCAAGAGACCCAGTACTTC. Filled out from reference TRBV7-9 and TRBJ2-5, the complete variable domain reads DTGVSQNPRHKITKRGQNVTFRCDPISEHNRLYWYRQTLGQGPEFLTYFQNEAQLEKSRLLSDRFSAERPKGSFSTLEIQRTEQGDSAMYLCASNPDSLQETQYFGPGTRLLVL.

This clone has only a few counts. The CDR3 here is CASTRSLYSNQPQHF. In DNA form, the CDR3 reads TGTGCCAGCACCAGGAGTTTATATAGCAATCAGCCCCAGCATTTT. This rearrangement joins TRBV2 to TRBJ1-5; no definite D call. Deletions cut 7 bases from V and 0 bases from J, with 13 bases between. Germline V lookup: CDR1 SNHLY, CDR2 FYNNEI. The CDR3 is 15 residues long.

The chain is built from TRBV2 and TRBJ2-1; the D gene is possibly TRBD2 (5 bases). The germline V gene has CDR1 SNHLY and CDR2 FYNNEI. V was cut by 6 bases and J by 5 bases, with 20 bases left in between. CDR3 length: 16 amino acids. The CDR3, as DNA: TGTGCCAGCAGGATGGTGGACTGGACCATGGACAATGAGCAGTTCTTC. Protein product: CASRMVDWTMDNEQFF.

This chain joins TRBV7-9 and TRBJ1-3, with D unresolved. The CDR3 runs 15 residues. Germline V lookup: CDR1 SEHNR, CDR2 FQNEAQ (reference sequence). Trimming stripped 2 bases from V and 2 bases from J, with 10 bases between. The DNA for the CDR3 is TGTGCCAGCAGCTTATCGGGAGAGGCTGGAAACACCATATATTTT. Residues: CASSLSGEAGNTIYF.

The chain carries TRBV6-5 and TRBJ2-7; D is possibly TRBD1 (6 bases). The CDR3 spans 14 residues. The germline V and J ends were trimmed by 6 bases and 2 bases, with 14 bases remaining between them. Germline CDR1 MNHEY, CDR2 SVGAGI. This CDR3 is CASSRQDPTYEQYF. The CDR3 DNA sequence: TGTGCCAGCAGCCGACAGGACCCTACCTACGAGCAGTACTTC.

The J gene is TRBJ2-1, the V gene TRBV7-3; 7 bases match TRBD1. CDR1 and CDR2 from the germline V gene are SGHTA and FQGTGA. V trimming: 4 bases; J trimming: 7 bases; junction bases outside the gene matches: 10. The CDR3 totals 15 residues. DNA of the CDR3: TGTGCCAGCAGCTCTGGGGCAGGGGGAAGTAATGAGCAGTTCTTC. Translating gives CASSSGAGGSNEQFF. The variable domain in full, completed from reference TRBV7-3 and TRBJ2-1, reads GAGVSQTPSNKVTEKGKYVELRCDPISGHTALYWYRQSLGQGPEFLIYFQGTGAADDSGLPNDRFFAVRPEGSVSTLKIQRTERGDSAVYLCASSSGAGGSNEQFFGPGTRLTVL.

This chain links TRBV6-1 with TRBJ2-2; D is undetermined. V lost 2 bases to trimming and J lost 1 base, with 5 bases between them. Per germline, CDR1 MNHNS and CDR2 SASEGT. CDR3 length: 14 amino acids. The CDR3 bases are TGTGCCAGCAGTGAATTCGGGAACACCGGGGAGCTGTTTTTT. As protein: CASSEFGNTGELFF.

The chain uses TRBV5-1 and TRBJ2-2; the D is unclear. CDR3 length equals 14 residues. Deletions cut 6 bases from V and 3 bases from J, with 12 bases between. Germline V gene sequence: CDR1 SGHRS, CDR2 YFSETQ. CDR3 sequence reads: CASTETGYTGELFF. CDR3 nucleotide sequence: TGCGCCAGCACCGAGACGGGCTACACCGGGGAGCTGTTTTTT.

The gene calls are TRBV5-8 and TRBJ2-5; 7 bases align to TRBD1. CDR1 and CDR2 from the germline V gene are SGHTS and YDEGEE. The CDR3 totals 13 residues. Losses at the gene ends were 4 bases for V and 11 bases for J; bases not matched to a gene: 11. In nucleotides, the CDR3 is TGTGCCAGCAGCCAAAGACAGGGTTGGGAGCAGTACTTC. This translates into CASSQRQGWEQYF.

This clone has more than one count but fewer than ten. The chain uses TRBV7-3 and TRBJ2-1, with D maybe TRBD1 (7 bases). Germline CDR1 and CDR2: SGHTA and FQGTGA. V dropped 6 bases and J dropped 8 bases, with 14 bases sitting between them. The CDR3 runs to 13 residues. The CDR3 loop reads CASSLEGADEQFF. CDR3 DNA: TGTGCCAGCAGTCTGGAGGGGGCGGATGAGCAGTTCTTC.

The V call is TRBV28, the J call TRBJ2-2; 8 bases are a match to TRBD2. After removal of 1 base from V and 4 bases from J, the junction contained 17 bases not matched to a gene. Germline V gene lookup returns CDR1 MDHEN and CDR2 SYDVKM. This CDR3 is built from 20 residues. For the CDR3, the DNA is TGTGCCAGCAGTTTATCCCCTCGGTTAGAAGCGGGAGTAAGCACCGGGGAGCTGTTTTTT. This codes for CASSLSPRLEAGVSTGELFF.

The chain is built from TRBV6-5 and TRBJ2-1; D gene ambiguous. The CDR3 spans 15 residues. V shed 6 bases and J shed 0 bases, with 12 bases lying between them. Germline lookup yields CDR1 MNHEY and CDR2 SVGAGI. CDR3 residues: CASSPIPSSYNEQFF. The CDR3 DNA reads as TGTGCCAGCAGCCCCATTCCGAGCTCCTACAATGAGCAGTTCTTC.

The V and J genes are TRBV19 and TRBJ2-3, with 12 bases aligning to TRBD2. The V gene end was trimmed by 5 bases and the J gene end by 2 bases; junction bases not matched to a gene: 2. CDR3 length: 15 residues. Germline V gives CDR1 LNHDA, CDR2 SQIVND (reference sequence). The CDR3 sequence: CASSGLAGYTDTQYF. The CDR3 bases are TGTGCCAGTAGTGGACTAGCGGGGTACACAGATACGCAGTATTTT.

CDR3 residues: CASSKESVLHPRTGANVLTF. The CDR3 nucleotides read TGTGCCAGCAGCAAAGAGTCGGTATTACATCCAAGGACTGGGGCCAACGTCCTGACTTTC. The gene calls are TRBV21-1 and TRBJ2-6. TRBV21-1 is a listed pseudogene. The CDR3 has 20 amino acids.

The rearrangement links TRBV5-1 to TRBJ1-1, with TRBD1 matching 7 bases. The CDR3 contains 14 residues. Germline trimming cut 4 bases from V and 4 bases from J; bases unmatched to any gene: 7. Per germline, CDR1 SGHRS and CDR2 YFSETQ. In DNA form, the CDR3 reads TGCGCCAGCAGCGATACAGGGGAGATCACTGAAGCTTTCTTT. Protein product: CASSDTGEITEAFF.

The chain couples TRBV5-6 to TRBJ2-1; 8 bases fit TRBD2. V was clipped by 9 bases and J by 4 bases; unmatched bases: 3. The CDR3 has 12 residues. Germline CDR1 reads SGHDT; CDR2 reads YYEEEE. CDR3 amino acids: CATGLAYNEQFF. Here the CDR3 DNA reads TGTGCCACCGGACTAGCTTACAATGAGCAGTTCTTC.

CDR3 sequence (DNA): TGTGCCAGCAGCATAGGACAGGGGATGGACAATGAGCAGTTCTTC. It specifies CASSIGQGMDNEQFF. The chain has TRBV7-9 and TRBJ2-1; 9 bases fit TRBD1. The ends lost 5 bases at V and 5 bases at J; junction bases unmatched: 7. The CDR3 consists of 15 residues. The germline V gene encodes CDR1 SEHNR and CDR2 FQNEAQ (reference sequence).

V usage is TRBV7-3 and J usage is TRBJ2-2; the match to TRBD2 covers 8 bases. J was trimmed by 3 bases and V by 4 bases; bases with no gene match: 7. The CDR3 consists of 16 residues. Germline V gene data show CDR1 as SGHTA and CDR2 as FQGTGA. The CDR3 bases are TGTGCCAGCAGCTCTCTAGCGGGTCCAGACACCGGGGAGCTGTTTTTT. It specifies CASSSLAGPDTGELFF.